The 20 T cell receptor beta chains listed next were all sequenced from one sample in a study of T cells in Graves' hyperthyroidism and ophthalmopathy. Template material for amplifying TCR beta CDR3 regions consisted of RNA transcripts. With the HTBI primer set, the TCR CDR3 went through a first round of RT-PCR. Each CDR3 protein gets one entry after TCRdb re-called the multiplex PCR reads with MiXCR. The sample consists of 350,000 to 450,000 distinct CDR3 sequences, approximately 15% of them appearing once. The sequenced sample consisted of blood. These receptors all come from a woman in her sixties with Graves' hyperthyroidism.

At least ten counts were recorded for this clonotype. The chain employs TRBV24-1 and TRBJ2-3; a possible D gene is TRBD1 (5 bases). Trimming left V 1 base short and J 3 bases short, with 10 bases between. In germline, CDR1 is KGHDR, CDR2 SFDVKD. CDR3 length: 15 residues. This CDR3 is CATSDLGDPTDTQYF. The CDR3 DNA follows: TGTGCCACCAGTGATTTAGGGGATCCTACAGATACGCAGTATTTT.

As regards this clonotype: Just one base apart from a much larger clone, this may be a read error. The chain joins TRBV27 to TRBJ1-2; 7 bases agree with TRBD1. Germline loops: CDR1 MNHEY, CDR2 SMNVEV (reference sequence). The CDR3 loop spans 14 amino acids. The trim removed 4 bases at V and 6 bases at J, leaving 8 bases unmatched. The CDR3 sequence: CASSSPGQQNGYTF. For the CDR3, the DNA is TGTGCCAGCAGTTCCCCGGGACAGCAGAATGGCTACACCTTC.

In this sample, this clonotype turned up once. The chain is built from TRBV7-2 and TRBJ1-6, with 10 bases aligning to TRBD1. From germline, CDR1 is SGHTA and CDR2 FQGNSA. V trimming: 1 base; J trimming: 6 bases; junction bases outside the gene matches: 9. The CDR3 has 18 amino acids. The CDR3, as DNA: TGTGCCAGCAGCTTAGGCCTGAGGACAGGGGGGATTAATTCACCCCTCCACTTT. As protein: CASSLGLRTGGINSPLHF.

Worth noting for this clonotype: A read error may be the cause here, since a much bigger clone is one base away. V is TRBV6-1 and J is TRBJ2-3; no definite D call. Germline CDR1 reads MNHNS; CDR2 reads SASEGT. The germline V and J ends were trimmed by 6 bases and 2 bases, with 6 bases remaining between them. This CDR3 spans 12 amino acids. This CDR3 reads CASSAYTDTQYF. The CDR3 region has the DNA TGTGCCAGCAGCGCCTACACAGATACGCAGTATTTT.

The sample holds a few counts of this clonotype. This sequence joins TRBV19 and TRBJ2-6, with D perhaps assigned TRBD1 or TRBD2 (6 bases each). The CDR3 is made up of 18 amino acids. V was trimmed by 7 bases and J by 1 base, leaving 20 bases between them. CDR1 and CDR2 from the germline V gene are LNHDA and SQIVND (reference sequence). The CDR3 sequence is CASTPTRGGQSGANVLTF. In DNA, the CDR3 is TGTGCCAGTACCCCAACCCGTGGGGGGCAATCTGGGGCCAACGTCCTGACTTTC. The entire variable domain, with the rest obtained from reference TRBV19 and TRBJ2-6, is as follows: DGGITQSPKYLFRKEGQNVTLSCEQNLNHDAMYWYRQDPGQGLRLIYYSQIVNDFQKGDIAEGYSVSREKKESFPLTVTSAQKNPTAFYLCASTPTRGGQSGANVLTFGAGSRLTVL.

This clonotype was seen repeatedly, ten times or more. V is TRBV3-1 and J is TRBJ2-1, with 9 bases that match TRBD2. There are 15 residues in the CDR3. J was trimmed by 10 bases and V by 2 bases; bases with no gene match: 9. Germline V CDR1 and CDR2: LGHDT, YNNKEL (reference sequence). The CDR3 DNA reads as TGTGCCAGCAGCCAATCGGTAGCGGGAGTGGGCGAGCAGTTCTTC. Protein product: CASSQSVAGVGEQFF.

This clonotype was observed many times. The V call is TRBV12-3 or TRBV12-4, the J call TRBJ2-3, with unresolved D. V was trimmed by 7 bases and J by 6 bases, leaving 20 bases between them. The length of the CDR3 is 15 residues. CDR3 DNA sequence: TGTGCCAGCACCTCGGGTCCCGGAGCTTTCGATACGCAGTATTTT. It specifies CASTSGPGAFDTQYF.

The rearrangement uses TRBV4-1 and TRBJ2-5, with D tentatively TRBD2 (6 bases). Germline V lookup: CDR1 MGHRA, CDR2 YSYEKL. CDR3 length: 16 residues. The V and J ends lost 4 bases and 4 bases respectively, with 19 bases between them. This CDR3 reads CASSLNPARGAETQYF. In DNA form, the CDR3 reads TGCGCCAGCAGCCTCAACCCGGCGCGGGGAGCAGAGACCCAGTACTTC.

The V call is TRBV7-9, the J call TRBJ2-5; weak D call: TRBD1 (5 bases). There are 13 residues in the CDR3. Germline V gene lookup returns CDR1 SEHNR and CDR2 FQNEAQ (reference sequence). Trimming removed 5 bases from V and 5 bases from J, with 12 bases in between. CDR3 protein: CASSDQGRETQYF. The CDR3 DNA reads TGTGCCAGCAGCGACCAGGGTAGGGAGACCCAGTACTTC.

This clonotype was counted at least ten times. The chain couples TRBV7-9 to TRBJ1-2, with D possibly TRBD1 on 5 matching bases. The germline V gene has CDR1 SEHNR and CDR2 FQNEAQ (reference sequence). The CDR3 extends over 18 amino acids. V lost 5 bases to trimming and J lost 0 bases, with 22 bases between them. The CDR3 sequence is CASSHWGIPGPSNYGYTF. The CDR3 nucleotides read TGTGCCAGCAGCCACTGGGGAATACCGGGGCCTTCTAACTATGGCTACACCTTC.

V is TRBV28 and J is TRBJ1-6, with 10 bases lining up with TRBD1. CDR1 is MDHEN and CDR2 is SYDVKM in the germline V gene. Germline trimming cut 5 bases from V and 10 bases from J; bases unmatched to any gene: 8. The CDR3 is made up of 15 amino acids. CDR3 nucleotides: TGTGCCAGCAGTGGGGGGACAGGGGAAGTGTCACCCCTCCACTTT. Protein product: CASSGGTGEVSPLHF.

This clonotype occurred a few times. This chain joins TRBV4-1 and TRBJ2-1, with 8 bases identical to TRBD2. The CDR3 length is 14 residues. Germline V gene lookup returns CDR1 MGHRA and CDR2 YSYEKL. V gave up 0 bases and J gave up 10 bases; unmatched junction bases: 5. The CDR3 region is CASSQENSGIEQFF. CDR3 DNA sequence: TGCGCCAGCAGCCAAGAAAATAGCGGGATCGAGCAGTTCTTC.

Ten or more counts support this clonotype. This chain connects TRBV12-3 or TRBV12-4 to TRBJ2-3, with D maybe TRBD2 (5 bases). The CDR3 sequence is 16 residues long. V lost 6 bases and J lost 1, with 17 bases in between. The CDR3 spells CASRRRGPGGTDTQYF. CDR3 coding DNA: TGTGCCAGCAGGAGACGAGGTCCCGGGGGCACAGATACGCAGTATTTT.

V gene TRBV2 combines with J gene TRBJ1-3, with D possibly matching TRBD1 (5 bases). The ends were cut back, 8 bases at V and 3 bases at J, with 11 bases in the middle. The CDR3 is 13 residues long. Germline V CDR1 and CDR2: SNHLY, FYNNEI. The CDR3 protein is CASRMGVGNTIYF. DNA for the CDR3: TGTGCCAGCCGGATGGGGGTTGGAAACACCATATATTTT.

This clonotype was seen at least ten times. The V and J genes are TRBV2 and TRBJ1-4, with 8 bases identical to TRBD1. From germline, CDR1 is SNHLY and CDR2 FYNNEI. Trimming at V came to 6 bases and at J to 7 bases, leaving 7 bases not matched to a gene. CDR3 length: 14 amino acids. The CDR3 sequence is CASSGGQVFEKLFF. CDR3 DNA: TGTGCCAGCAGCGGGGGACAGGTCTTTGAAAAACTGTTTTTT. Supplemented by reference TRBV2 and TRBJ1-4, the full variable domain reads EPEVTQTPSHQVTQMGQEVILRCVPISNHLYFYWYRQILGQKVEFLVSFYNNEISEKSEIFDDQFSVERPDGSNFTLKIRSTKLEDSAMYFCASSGGQVFEKLFFGSGTQLSVL.

This clonotype has just a few counts. The chain couples TRBV5-5 to TRBJ1-1; D might be TRBD1 (5 bases). The CDR3 extends over 14 amino acids. Trimming pared 4 bases from V and 4 bases from J, leaving 14 bases between. CDR1 is SGHKS, CDR2 YYEKEE, per germline (reference sequence). Here the CDR3 DNA reads TGTGCCAGCAGCGGGAGATGGGGGGGCACTGAAGCTTTCTTT. This sequence encodes CASSGRWGGTEAFF.

In its sample, this clonotype was seen many times. V usage is TRBV10-3 and J usage is TRBJ2-7, with 7 bases that match TRBD2. The CDR3 consists of 16 residues. J was trimmed by 2 bases and V by 2 bases; bases with no gene match: 9. The germline V gene encodes CDR1 ENHRY and CDR2 SYGVKD. As DNA, the CDR3 is TGTGCCATCAGTGAGCCCACTCGGGGGAGGGCCTACGAGCAGTACTTC. Its protein product is CAISEPTRGRAYEQYF.

This clonotype showed up many times. V is TRBV18 and J is TRBJ2-7, with a possible D match to TRBD2 (6 bases). Trimming pared 0 bases from V and 5 bases from J, leaving 11 bases between. CDR3 length: 14 amino acids. The germline V gene has CDR1 KGHSH and CDR2 LQKENI. The CDR3 nucleotides read TGTGCCAGCTCACCACCGGGACTCCCCCACGAGCAGTACTTC. It codes for CASSPPGLPHEQYF. Drawing the rest from reference TRBV18 and TRBJ2-7, the complete variable domain is NAGVMQNPRHLVRRRGQEARLRCSPMKGHSHVYWYRQLPEEGLKFMVYLQKENIIDESGMPKERFSAEFPKEGPSILRIQQVVRGDSAAYFCASSPPGLPHEQYFGPGTRLTVT.

This clonotype was observed at least ten times. V gene TRBV5-1 combines with J gene TRBJ2-5; perhaps D is TRBD1 or TRBD2 (5 bases each). V gave up 4 bases and J gave up 5 bases, with 24 bases separating them. The V gene's germline CDR1 is SGHRS and CDR2 YFSETQ. The CDR3 covers 17 residues. CDR3 in amino acids: CASSPSVSAGPGETQYF. The CDR3 coding sequence is TGCGCCAGCAGCCCAAGCGTTTCGGCAGGGCCGGGGGAGACCCAGTACTTC.

The table lists this clonotype with many counts. The rearrangement links TRBV3-1 to TRBJ1-2; 7 nucleotides align to TRBD1. The ends lost 2 bases at V and 4 bases at J; junction bases unmatched: 7. CDR1 is LGHDT and CDR2 is YNNKEL in the germline V gene (reference sequence). CDR3 length: 15 amino acids. The DNA for the CDR3 is TGTGCCAGCAGCCAACGGACAGGACCCTCCTATGGCTACACCTTC. The encoded protein is CASSQRTGPSYGYTF.